This paragraph reports one TCR beta chain. Trimming removed 4 bases from V and 6 bases from J, with 9 bases in between. This CDR3 region has 11 residues. Germline assignment: CDR1 SQVTM and CDR2 ANQGSEA. The sample belongs to a study of technical replicates of blood from a few donors. This table comes from immunoSEQ multiplex PCR, and its TCRdb copy is limited to in-frame clones, with some not included. The sample includes 83,000 or so clones, around 90% of them seen just once. Sequencing used T cells isolated from PBMCs. V gene TRBV29-1 combines with J gene TRBJ1-2, with unresolved D. The receptor comes from a human donor in good health. The CDR3 nucleotides read TGCAGCGTTGTCGGTGATAATGGCTACACCTTC. The encoded protein is CSVVGDNGYTF.